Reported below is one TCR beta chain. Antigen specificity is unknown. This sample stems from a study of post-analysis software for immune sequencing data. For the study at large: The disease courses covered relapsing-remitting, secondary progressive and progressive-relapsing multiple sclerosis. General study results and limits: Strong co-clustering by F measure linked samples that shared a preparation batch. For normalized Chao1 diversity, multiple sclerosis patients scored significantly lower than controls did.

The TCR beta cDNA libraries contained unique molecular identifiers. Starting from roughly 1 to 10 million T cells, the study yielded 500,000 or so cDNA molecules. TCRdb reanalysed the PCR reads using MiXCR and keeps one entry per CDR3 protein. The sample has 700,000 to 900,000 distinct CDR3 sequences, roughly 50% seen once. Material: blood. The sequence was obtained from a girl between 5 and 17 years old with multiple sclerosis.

The chain's CDR3 is CSARGRGLAGELYEQYF. In nucleotides, the CDR3 is TGCAGTGCTAGGGGCAGGGGGCTTGCGGGAGAGCTCTACGAGCAGTACTTC. This sequence joins TRBV20-1 and TRBJ2-7; the D gene is possibly TRBD1 (8 bases). CDR1 and CDR2 (germline): DFQATT, SNEGSKA (reference sequence). The CDR3 length is 17 residues. Trimming left V 3 bases short and J 3 bases short, with 24 bases between.